This is a list of T cell receptor beta chains from one sample in a study of cytomegalovirus exposure and HLA in healthy donors. Some clones are missing from TCRdb's copy, which holds only in-frame ones; the method was immunoSEQ multiplex PCR. The table shows 120,000 to 150,000 clones, with roughly two thirds occurring only once. Sample: PBMCs. Every receptor here comes from a human donor in good health. The CDR3 runs from the conserved cysteine through the conserved F or W. A D gene is named only where the DNA matches it firmly. Some rows have no size entry. The others give once, few or many, or a class for an expanded clone.

length,J,V,D,size,DNA,CDR3
16,TRBJ2-1,TRBV5-6,NA,NA,TGTGCCAGCAGCCGCCTTGGGGCAGGGTTCTACAATGAGCAGTTCTTC,CASSRLGAGFYNEQFF
14,TRBJ2-3,TRBV7-2,NA,NA,TGTGCCAGCAGCTTAGATGAGAGCACAGATACGCAGTATTTT,CASSLDESTDTQYF
12,TRBJ2-7,TRBV15,NA,NA,TGTGCCACAAGGGGCATCTCCTACGAGCAGTACTTC,CATRGISYEQYF
14,TRBJ2-7,TRBV19,TRBD1,NA,TGTGCCAGTAGTAGTCAGACAGGGTTAGGCGAGCAGTACTTC,CASSSQTGLGEQYF
16,TRBJ2-3,TRBV11-3,TRBD2,NA,TGTGCCAGCAGCGCCGGGACTAGCGGGAGATCAGATACGCAGTATTTT,CASSAGTSGRSDTQYF
14,TRBJ1-5,TRBV9,NA,NA,TGTGCCAGCAGCGTAGATGGCATCAATCAGCCCCAGCATTTT,CASSVDGINQPQHF
14,TRBJ1-6,TRBV2,TRBD1,NA,TGTGCCAGCAGTAGACAGGGGGGGGACTCACCCCTCCACTTT,CASSRQGGDSPLHF
15,TRBJ2-2,TRBV2,TRBD1,NA,TGTGCCAGCAGTGGGGACAGGGCAGGCACCGGGGAGCTGTTTTTT,CASSGDRAGTGELFF
14,TRBJ1-2,TRBV5-6,NA,few,TGTGCCAGCAGTTGGGGCAGACCTAACTATGGCTACACCTTC,CASSWGRPNYGYTF
13,TRBJ1-2,TRBV2,NA,NA,TGTGCCAGCAGTGAATTGGGGGGCTATGGCTACACCTTC,CASSELGGYGYTF
15,TRBJ2-1,TRBV2,NA,NA,TGTGCCAGCAGTCGGGACATTCCAACGGGGAATGAGCAGTTCTTC,CASSRDIPTGNEQFF
14,TRBJ2-1,TRBV9,TRBD2,NA,TGTGCCAGCAGCGTAAGCGGGGGGGCGGGGGAGCAGTTCTTC,CASSVSGGAGEQFF
16,TRBJ1-6,TRBV7-6,NA,few,TGTGCCAGCAGCCCCGATGGGGGAGGGCCCTCATCACCCCTCCACTTT,CASSPDGGGPSSPLHF
15,TRBJ1-1,TRBV10-3,TRBD1,NA,TGTGCCATCAGTCCGACAGGGTCTGGAAACACTGAAGCTTTCTTT,CAISPTGSGNTEAFF
14,TRBJ1-3,TRBV29-1,TRBD1,NA,TGCAGCGTAGGACAGGCCTCCTCTGGAAACACCATATATTTT,CSVGQASSGNTIYF
12,TRBJ2-5,TRBV6-6,NA,NA,TGTGCCAGCAGTTACTCTCAAGGGGCCCAGTACTTC,CASSYSQGAQYF
15,TRBJ1-6,TRBV7-8,TRBD1,NA,TGTGCCAGCAGCTTAAGGACAGGGCGGAATTCACCCCTCCACTTT,CASSLRTGRNSPLHF
15,TRBJ2-1,TRBV9,TRBD2,NA,TGTGCCAGCAGCGTAGCTAGCGGGACCTACAATGAGCAGTTCTTC,CASSVASGTYNEQFF
13,TRBJ1-2,TRBV29-1,NA,NA,TGCAGCGTTGATTCGCAGGGTAACTATGGCTACACCTTC,CSVDSQGNYGYTF
13,TRBJ2-7,TRBV5-1,NA,NA,TGCGCCAGCAGCTTCACAATCGGGTACGAGCAGTACTTC,CASSFTIGYEQYF
17,TRBJ2-3,TRBV12-5,TRBD1,few,TGTGCTAGTGGTTTGGCTATCTCGGGACAGGGTTCAGATACGCAGTATTTT,CASGLAISGQGSDTQYF
14,TRBJ1-4,TRBV9,NA,once,TGTGCCAGCAGCCCCCGAGGGGGAAATGAAAAACTGTTTTTT,CASSPRGGNEKLFF
14,TRBJ2-1,TRBV9,TRBD2,few,TGTGCCAGCAGCTCAGGGACTAGCGTCAATGAGCAGTTCTTC,CASSSGTSVNEQFF
15,TRBJ2-2,TRBV18,TRBD2,NA,TGTGCCAGCTCAGGACTAGCGGGGAACACCGGGGAGCTGTTTTTT,CASSGLAGNTGELFF
14,TRBJ2-5,TRBV5-1,TRBD1,NA,TGCGCCAGCAGCTTGCGAGGACAGGGACGTGAGCAGTACTTC,CASSLRGQGREQYF
14,TRBJ2-5,TRBV27,NA,NA,TGTGCCAGCAGTTTGCGATGGGGCCGGGAGACCCAGTACTTC,CASSLRWGRETQYF
13,TRBJ2-3,TRBV7-2,NA,NA,TGTGCCAGCAGCTTAACCACAGGGGATACGCAGTATTTT,CASSLTTGDTQYF
14,TRBJ1-6,TRBV6-6,NA,NA,TGTGCCAGCAGTTACGCGACCAGGGATTCACCCCTCCACTTT,CASSYATRDSPLHF
15,TRBJ2-1,TRBV18,TRBD1,NA,TGTGCCAGCTCACCGTACCAGGGGGCGGGGAATGAGCAGTTCTTC,CASSPYQGAGNEQFF
14,TRBJ2-2,TRBV9,NA,NA,TGTGCCAGCAGCCGGGGACCAGGGGACGGGGAGCTGTTTTTT,CASSRGPGDGELFF
14,TRBJ2-7,TRBV7-2,TRBD2,NA,TGTGCCAGCAGCTCTTTAGCGGGGGGCTACGAGCAGTACTTC,CASSSLAGGYEQYF
14,TRBJ1-2,TRBV19,TRBD1,NA,TGTGCCAGTAGTTCCTACCAGGGGGCGCGAGGCTACACCTTC,CASSSYQGARGYTF
15,TRBJ2-3,TRBV7-6,TRBD2,NA,TGTGCCAGCAGCGCTAGCGGCATTAGCACAGATACGCAGTATTTT,CASSASGISTDTQYF
11,TRBJ2-1,TRBV7-9,NA,NA,TGTGCCAGCAGCTTTTCCAGGGAGCAGTTCTTC,CASSFSREQFF
16,TRBJ2-3,TRBV5-8,TRBD1,NA,TGTGCCAGCAGCTTGGAAGGGACAGGACCCACAGATACGCAGTATTTT,CASSLEGTGPTDTQYF
18,TRBJ2-1,TRBV4-1,TRBD2,NA,TGCGCCAGCAGCCAAGTAATCCTTAGACTAGCGGGAAACAATGAGCAGTTCTTC,CASSQVILRLAGNNEQFF
16,TRBJ2-7,TRBV27,TRBD1,NA,TGTGCCAGCAGTCTCCACGGACAGGTCAATCTCTACGAGCAGTACTTC,CASSLHGQVNLYEQYF
19,TRBJ1-5,TRBV7-8,TRBD1,NA,TGTGCCAGCAGCTTAGCGCGGGTCCCGTTGGGACAGGCAAATCAGCCCCAGCATTTT,CASSLARVPLGQANQPQHF
16,TRBJ2-3,TRBV7-6,NA,NA,TGTGCCAGCAGCCTTCGTCCTCTAGCTAGCACAGATACGCAGTATTTT,CASSLRPLASTDTQYF
13,TRBJ2-7,TRBV13,TRBD1,NA,TGTGCCAGCAGCCGGGACAGCTCCTACGAGCAGTACTTC,CASSRDSSYEQYF
15,TRBJ1-5,TRBV4-1,TRBD1,NA,TGCGCCAGCAGCCAAGAAGGGGGCATCAATCAGCCCCAGCATTTT,CASSQEGGINQPQHF
12,TRBJ2-5,TRBV10-3,NA,NA,TGTGCCATCTCGGACTTCCAAGAGACCCAGTACTTC,CAISDFQETQYF
17,TRBJ1-5,TRBV6-1,TRBD1,few,TGTGCCAGCAGTGAAGCGCCGGGACAGTATAGCAATCAGCCCCAGCATTTT,CASSEAPGQYSNQPQHF
16,TRBJ2-1,TRBV27,NA,NA,TGTGCCAGCAGTTTATCTCGGCAGGGTTGGTACAATGAGCAGTTCTTC,CASSLSRQGWYNEQFF
15,TRBJ2-7,TRBV9,NA,NA,TGTGCCAGCAGCGTAGAAGGAGGGTTTGGCTACGAGCAGTACTTC,CASSVEGGFGYEQYF
16,TRBJ2-2,TRBV15,TRBD2,NA,TGTGCCACCAGCAGAGCTCGCGGGAGGGTGACCGGGGAGCTGTTTTTT,CATSRARGRVTGELFF
13,TRBJ1-2,TRBV7-9,TRBD1,NA,TGTGCCAGCGGCGGGACAGGGGTCTGCGGCTACACCTTC,CASGGTGVCGYTF